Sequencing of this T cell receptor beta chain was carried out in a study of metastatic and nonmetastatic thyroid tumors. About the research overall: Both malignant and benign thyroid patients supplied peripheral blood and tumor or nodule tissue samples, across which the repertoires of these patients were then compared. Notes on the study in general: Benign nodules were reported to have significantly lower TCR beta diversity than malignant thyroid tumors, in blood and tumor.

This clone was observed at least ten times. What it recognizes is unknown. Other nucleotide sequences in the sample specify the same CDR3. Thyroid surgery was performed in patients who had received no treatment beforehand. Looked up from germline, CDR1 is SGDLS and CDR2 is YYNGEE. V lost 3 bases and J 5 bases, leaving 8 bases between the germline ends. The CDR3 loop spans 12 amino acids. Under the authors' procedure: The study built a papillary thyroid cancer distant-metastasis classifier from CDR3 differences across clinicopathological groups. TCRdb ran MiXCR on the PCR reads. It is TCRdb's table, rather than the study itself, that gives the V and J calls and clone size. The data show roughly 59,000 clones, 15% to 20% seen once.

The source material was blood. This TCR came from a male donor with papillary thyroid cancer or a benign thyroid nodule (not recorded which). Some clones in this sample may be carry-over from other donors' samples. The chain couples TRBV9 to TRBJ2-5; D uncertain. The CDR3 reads CASSAGGETQYF. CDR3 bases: TGTGCCAGCAGCGCCGGTGGGGAGACCCAGTACTTC.